Sequencing of this TCR beta chain was carried out in a study of T-cell reconstitution after alpha-beta-depleted transplantation in children. This clonotype was seen repeatedly, ten times or more. The CDR3 has 16 amino acids. V lost 4 bases, J lost 4 bases, and 7 bases stayed unmatched. Germline CDR1 is SGHRS and CDR2 is YFSETQ. Preparation of the TCRbeta library used unique molecular identifiers. TCRdb reanalysed the PCR reads using MiXCR and keeps one entry per CDR3 protein. This table has about 150,000 distinct CDR3 sequences, 8.8% appearing once. This sequence joins TRBV5-1 and TRBJ2-2, with 10 bases fitting TRBD2. The input for sequencing was PBMCs, mostly from graft donor cells, taken 180 days after TCRalphabeta/CD19-depleted stem cell transplant. This receptor was taken from a female patient younger than 10 who had a stem cell transplant for congenital amegakaryocytic thrombocytopenia, so the T cells may come from the graft donor. The CDR3 nucleotides read TGCGCCAGCAGCCCACCTATAGCGGGAGGCACCGGGGAGCTGTTTTTT. It specifies CASSPPIAGGTGELFF.